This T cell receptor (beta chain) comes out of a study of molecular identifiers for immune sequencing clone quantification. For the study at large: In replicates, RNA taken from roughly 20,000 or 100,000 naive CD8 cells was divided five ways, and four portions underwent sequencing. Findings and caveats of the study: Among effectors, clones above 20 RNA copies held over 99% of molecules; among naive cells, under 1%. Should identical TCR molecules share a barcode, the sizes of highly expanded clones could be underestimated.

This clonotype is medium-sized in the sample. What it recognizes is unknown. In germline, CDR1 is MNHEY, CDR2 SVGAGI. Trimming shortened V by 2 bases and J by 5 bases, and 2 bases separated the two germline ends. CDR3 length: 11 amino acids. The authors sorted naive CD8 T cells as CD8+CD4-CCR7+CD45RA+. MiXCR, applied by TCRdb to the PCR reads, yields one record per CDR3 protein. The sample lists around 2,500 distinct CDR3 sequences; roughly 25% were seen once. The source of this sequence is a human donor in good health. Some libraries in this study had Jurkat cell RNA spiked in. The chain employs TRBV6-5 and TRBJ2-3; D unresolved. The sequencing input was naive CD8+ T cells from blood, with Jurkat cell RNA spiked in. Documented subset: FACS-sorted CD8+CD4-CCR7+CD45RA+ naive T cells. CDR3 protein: CASSYIDTQYF. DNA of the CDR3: TGTGCCAGCAGTTACATAGATACGCAGTATTTT.